A selection of T cell receptor beta chains follows, all from one sample in a study of CXCR3-negative and CXCR3-positive naive CD8 T cells. With the 5' RACE reads reprocessed, TCRdb shows one record per CDR3 protein and no DNA. The sample has 50,000 to 65,000 distinct CDR3 sequences. Sequenced material: naive CXCR3+ CD8+ T cells from blood. These receptors were collected from a human donor in good health. Some clones in this sample may be carry-over from other donors' samples. Each CDR3 is given with its conserved first and last residue.

TRBV7-9	TRBJ2-1	CASNPGLAYNEQFF
TRBV5-6	TRBJ2-3	CASSFNQGALKPDTQYF
TRBV13	TRBJ2-7	CASSHWTSGVYEQYF
TRBV29-1	TRBJ2-3	CSVRGRGTDTQYF
TRBV6-5	TRBJ1-2	CASSYQTEGNGGYTF
TRBV6-5	TRBJ2-7	CASKWKGRLSYEQYF
TRBV6-2/TRBV6-3	TRBJ2-1	CASSYGYNGYNEQFF
TRBV7-8	TRBJ2-6	CASSFLPGGPSGANVLTF
TRBV7-2	TRBJ1-4	CASSSGQGAISEKLFF
TRBV20-1	TRBJ2-7	CSARWIDRSSYEQYF
TRBV11-3	TRBJ2-1	CASSASWTGTELNEQFF
TRBV9	TRBJ2-1	CASSGQGWWNEQFF
TRBV4-3	TRBJ1-4	CASSQDWGSNEKLFF
TRBV7-6	TRBJ2-7	CASSNPGQGDHEQYF